These T cell receptor beta chains were read from a single sample in a study of regulatory T cells in long-lasting Graves disease. TCRdb redid the calling of the multiplex PCR reads with MiXCR, one entry per CDR3 protein. Among around 400,000 distinct CDR3 sequences, approximately 12% were seen once, and the ten largest hold 15% to 20%. These sequences were also reported in another study, on T cells in Graves' hyperthyroidism and ophthalmopathy.

Sequencing was performed on peripheral blood mononuclear cells (PBMCs), taken at new diagnosis, from a patient treated with antithyroid drugs. The origin of the receptors is a young woman with Graves disease. CDR3s include the opening cysteine and the closing phenylalanine or tryptophan. Fields, in order: J gene, V gene, CDR3 protein.

>TRBJ1-6|TRBV25-1
CASSERWNSPLHF
>TRBJ2-1|TRBV5-8
CASSFSGRGSYNEQFF
>TRBJ1-2|TRBV3-1
CASSQATLVGYYGYTF
>TRBJ1-2|TRBV24-1
CATSAGFDYGYTF
>TRBJ2-2|TRBV29-1
CSVPVRDRGNTGELFF
>TRBJ2-1|TRBV29-1
CSVEDGLAGQLKEQFF
>TRBJ2-5|TRBV9
CASSTRDRGRYQETQYF
>TRBJ2-1|TRBV5-1
CASSLDAGAEREQFF
>TRBJ2-6|TRBV20-1
CSAPASSGANVLTF
>TRBJ2-5|TRBV7-9
CASSLGFTQQYF
>TRBJ1-2|TRBV7-9
CASTDRGYGYTF
>TRBJ1-2|TRBV7-9
CASRRGSSNYGYTF
>TRBJ1-1|TRBV7-2
CASSLGLVYGETEAFF
>TRBJ2-5|TRBV2
CASRNGQVGGIEETQYF
>TRBJ2-3|TRBV2
CASNDPWERTSTDTQYF
>TRBJ1-5|TRBV2
CASSRAGGNQPQHF
>TRBJ2-3|TRBV10-3
CAISESTGRGGTDTQYF
>TRBJ2-2|TRBV7-7
CALVQGHTGELFF
>TRBJ1-2|TRBV27
CASSFRRGNYGYTF
>TRBJ1-2|TRBV6-2/TRBV6-3
CASSPKGLGYTF
>TRBJ1-2|TRBV4-1
CASSQPRTGDDGYGYTF
>TRBJ1-1|TRBV29-1
CSSWGGEIRTEAFF
>TRBJ2-1|TRBV27
CASSLSLGSYNEQFF
>TRBJ1-1|TRBV12-3/TRBV12-4
CASSPPTVNTEAFF
>TRBJ2-3|TRBV25-1
CASSELAGGRYTQYF
>TRBJ1-1|TRBV2
CASMVGTEAFF
>TRBJ2-2|TRBV2
CASRKDSLTGELFF
>-|TRBV7-9
CASIPGPAPGLLETQYF
>TRBJ2-3|TRBV20-1
CSARGFLAGPPDTQYF
>TRBJ1-1|TRBV6-2/TRBV6-3
CASSYSGRGAEAFF
>TRBJ2-2|TRBV7-2
CASSLHNYRGDTGELFF
>TRBJ2-2|TRBV12-3/TRBV12-4
CASRLTGEATGELFF
>TRBJ2-5|TRBV7-9
CASSSGTTRSQETQYF
>TRBJ2-3|TRBV3-1
CASSQEKYVGLTDTQYF
>TRBJ1-4|TRBV5-1
CASSPYAGDPEKLFF
>TRBJ1-2|TRBV6-2/TRBV6-3
CASSSTGGRGYTF
>TRBJ1-5|TRBV10-3
CAIRDSSGNQPQHF
>TRBJ2-3|TRBV29-1
CSVDLRGQGLLDTQYF
>TRBJ2-1|TRBV29-1
CSVERNRDGYNEQFF
>TRBJ1-4|TRBV2
CASIRAPGGGEKLFF
>TRBJ2-5|TRBV7-8
CASRTVQETQYF
>TRBJ1-5|TRBV12-3/TRBV12-4
CASSFKVGQPQHF
>TRBJ2-7|TRBV28
CASSSNTGGSYEQYF
>TRBJ2-5|TRBV12-3/TRBV12-4
CASSSSSKTQYF
>TRBJ2-1|TRBV12-5
CASGQNKPTLLAGYNEQFF
>TRBJ2-3|TRBV4-1
CASSLWFRVGDTQYF
>TRBJ2-1|TRBV7-8
CASSLPLAGGLEGQFF
>TRBJ1-4|TRBV9
CASSVSYRATNEKLFF
>TRBJ2-2|TRBV20-1
CSARERTSNTGELFF
>TRBJ2-1|TRBV28
CASRTGVAGSYNEQFF
>TRBJ2-3|TRBV12-3/TRBV12-4
CASSLALSTPRADTQYF
>TRBJ1-6|TRBV11-1
CASSGQINSPLHF
>TRBJ2-2|TRBV6-2/TRBV6-3
CASSSGSETGELFF
>TRBJ1-1|TRBV7-9
CASSPHWRTGLLGTEAFF
>TRBJ2-1|TRBV20-1
CSARDPGTNGRALLNGQFF
>TRBJ2-7|TRBV2
CATSGSGSGSYEQYF
>TRBJ2-3|TRBV5-1
CASSSGTSGSWADTQYF
>TRBJ2-2|TRBV7-2
CASSLEPVDTGELFF
>TRBJ1-2|TRBV7-9
CASSISEGVHGYTF
>TRBJ2-4|TRBV7-2
CASSQRDSPRAKNIQYF